This T cell receptor beta chain was obtained from a study of T cells after yellow fever vaccination. Study-level background: In the case of low-cell-number fractions, SMART-Seq v4 Ultra Low Input was used for preparation. Overall study findings and caveats: Although the secondary response was weaker, it peaked faster, at day 5 versus 15.

Germline CDR1 reads SGHRS; CDR2 reads YFSETQ. Deletions cut 1 base from V and 3 bases from J, with 12 bases between. The CDR3 has 15 residues. With respect to this clonotype: Antigen unknown.

A 5'RACE template-switching step, the method used to make TCR cDNA, added a universal primer site and UMIs. In TCRdb, the 5' RACE reads were re-called with MiXCR into one record per CDR3 protein. The top ten clones hold roughly 18% of a sample with fewer than 350,000 distinct CDR3 sequences, roughly 9.4% of them seen once. The genes are TRBV5-1 and TRBJ2-3; TRBD1 is a possible D gene (6 bases). The sequencing used PBMCs, collected on the day of the first yellow fever vaccination. The sequence was collected from a man between 18 and 35 years old who received the YFV17D yellow fever vaccine. CDR3 nucleotides: TGCGCCAGCAGCTTGACAGGGTTGATGACAGATACGCAGTATTTT. Translating gives CASSLTGLMTDTQYF.